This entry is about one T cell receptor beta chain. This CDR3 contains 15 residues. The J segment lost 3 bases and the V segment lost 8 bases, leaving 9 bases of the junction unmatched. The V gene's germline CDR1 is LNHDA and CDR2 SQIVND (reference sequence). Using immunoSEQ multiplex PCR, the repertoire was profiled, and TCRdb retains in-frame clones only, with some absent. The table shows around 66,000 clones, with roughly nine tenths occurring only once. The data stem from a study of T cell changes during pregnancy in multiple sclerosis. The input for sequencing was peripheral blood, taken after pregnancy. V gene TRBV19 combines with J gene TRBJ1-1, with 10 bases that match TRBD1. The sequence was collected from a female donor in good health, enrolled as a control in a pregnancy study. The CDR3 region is CASSGGTGDHTEAFF. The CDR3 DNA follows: TGTGCCAGTTCGGGGGGGACAGGGGACCACACTGAAGCTTTCTTT.